What follows describes a single T cell receptor (beta chain). Trimming at V came to 2 bases and at J to 5 bases, leaving 3 bases not matched to a gene. Germline V gene lookup returns CDR1 SGHRS and CDR2 YFSETQ. CDR3 length: 13 residues. In the authors' methods: Amplification of reference gene primers provided the estimated nucleated cell counts. Assay used: immunoSEQ multiplex PCR; TCRdb lists only in-frame clones, some missing. The V and J calls and clone size are taken from that table; D and trimming were inferred from the DNA. The sample shows 250,000 to 300,000 clones, 86% of them seen only once. The sample is drawn from a study of blood T cell repertoires in COVID-19. Turning to the study itself: Collection of acute and convalescent COVID-19 samples took place in the United States, Italy and Spain. T cells, B-cell-depleted T cells, or PBMCs provided the cDNA or gDNA that served as material.

Enrolled during active infection, Seattle patients were then followed longitudinally. Sequencing was carried out using peripheral blood. This chain connects TRBV5-1 to TRBJ2-7, with TRBD1 matching 8 bases. This receptor was taken from a woman aged 70-85 years with COVID-19, enrolled during active disease. CDR3 loop: CASSFRTGNEQYF. Here the CDR3 DNA reads TGCGCCAGCAGCTTCCGGACAGGGAACGAGCAGTACTTC.